This entry lists 8 T cell receptor beta chains sequenced from one sample in a study of T cell responses to AZD1222 COVID-19 vaccine. Using immunoSEQ multiplex PCR, the repertoire was profiled, and TCRdb retains in-frame clones only, with some absent. The table has about 87,000 clones, roughly 90% seen once. The sample here was peripheral blood, taken on day 0 of AZD1222 vaccination. The receptor set was obtained from an adult in good health.

The gene calls are TRBV4-3 and TRBJ2-7, with no clear D. The CDR3 extends over 13 amino acids. Germline lookup yields CDR1 LGHNA and CDR2 YSLEER. The V gene lost 2 bases and the J gene lost 4 bases, with 9 bases spanning the gap. The DNA of the CDR3 is TGCGCCAGCAGCCAATCCACTATTTACGAGCAGTACTTC. It encodes CASSQSTIYEQYF.

In DNA, the CDR3 is TGTGCCAGCTCAGCAGGAAACTACGAGCAGTACTTC. It yields the protein CASSAGNYEQYF. This rearrangement joins TRBV18 to TRBJ2-7; no reliable D call. The germline V and J ends were trimmed by 5 bases and 3 bases, with 8 bases remaining between them. CDR1 and CDR2 (germline): KGHSH, LQKENI. The CDR3 has 12 residues.

This rearrangement joins TRBV5-4 to TRBJ1-1; 9 bases fit TRBD1. CDR1 and CDR2 (germline): SGHNT, YYREEE (reference sequence). The CDR3 contains 16 residues. J lost 4 bases, V lost 3 bases, and 10 bases had no gene match. The CDR3 nucleotides are TGTGCCAGCAGCTCACCACAGGGGGCTAGTCTCACTGAAGCTTTCTTT. Protein sequence: CASSSPQGASLTEAFF.

This clone was observed a single time. The chain combines TRBV6-2 or TRBV6-3 with TRBJ2-4, with unresolved D. The V and J ends lost 2 bases and 3 bases respectively, with 14 bases between them. CDR1 and CDR2 from the germline V gene are MNHEY and SVGEGT. The CDR3 is 16 residues long. CDR3 protein: CASSYLSSGNKNIQYF. CDR3 sequence (DNA): TGTGCCAGCAGTTACCTCTCCTCCGGAAACAAAAACATTCAGTACTTC.

The chain joins TRBV2 to TRBJ2-5, with no clear D. Trimming took off 3 bases at V and 0 bases at J, with 17 bases between the two ends. Germline V gives CDR1 SNHLY, CDR2 FYNNEI. The length of the CDR3 is 17 residues. CDR3 sequence (DNA): TGTGCCAGCAGTGACAGACCACTTCGTCCCAACCAAGAGACCCAGTACTTC. Its translation: CASSDRPLRPNQETQYF.

The V and J genes are TRBV19 and TRBJ2-3, with a tentative D call TRBD1 (6 bases). Germline V gene lookup returns CDR1 LNHDA and CDR2 SQIVND (reference sequence). The CDR3 contains 16 residues. The V end was cut by 6 bases, the J end by 0 bases, with 16 bases between. The CDR3 protein is CASRHARGPSTDTQYF. The DNA of the CDR3 is TGTGCCAGTAGACACGCCAGGGGTCCTAGCACAGATACGCAGTATTTT. The full variable domain, in which reference TRBV19 and TRBJ2-3 provide the parts outside the CDR3, is DGGITQSPKYLFRKEGQNVTLSCEQNLNHDAMYWYRQDPGQGLRLIYYSQIVNDFQKGDIAEGYSVSREKKESFPLTVTSAQKNPTAFYLCASRHARGPSTDTQYFGPGTRLTVL.

The chain uses TRBV10-2 and TRBJ2-5, with TRBD2 identical over 15 bases. This CDR3 region has 16 residues. Germline V lookup: CDR1 WSHSY, CDR2 SAAADI. V trimming: 6 bases; J trimming: 4 bases; junction bases outside the gene matches: 6. The CDR3 region has the DNA TGCGCCAGCAGAGGACTAGCGGGAGGGTACGGAGAGACCCAGTACTTC. Protein: CASRGLAGGYGETQYF.

This chain links TRBV18 with TRBJ1-1; D is unclear. This CDR3 contains 13 residues. The germline CDR1 and CDR2 sequences are KGHSH and LQKENI. Trimming took off 4 bases at V and 2 bases at J, with 8 bases between the two ends. The chain's CDR3 is CASSLDPNTEAFF. The CDR3 DNA reads as TGTGCCAGCTCACTTGACCCCAACACTGAAGCTTTCTTT.